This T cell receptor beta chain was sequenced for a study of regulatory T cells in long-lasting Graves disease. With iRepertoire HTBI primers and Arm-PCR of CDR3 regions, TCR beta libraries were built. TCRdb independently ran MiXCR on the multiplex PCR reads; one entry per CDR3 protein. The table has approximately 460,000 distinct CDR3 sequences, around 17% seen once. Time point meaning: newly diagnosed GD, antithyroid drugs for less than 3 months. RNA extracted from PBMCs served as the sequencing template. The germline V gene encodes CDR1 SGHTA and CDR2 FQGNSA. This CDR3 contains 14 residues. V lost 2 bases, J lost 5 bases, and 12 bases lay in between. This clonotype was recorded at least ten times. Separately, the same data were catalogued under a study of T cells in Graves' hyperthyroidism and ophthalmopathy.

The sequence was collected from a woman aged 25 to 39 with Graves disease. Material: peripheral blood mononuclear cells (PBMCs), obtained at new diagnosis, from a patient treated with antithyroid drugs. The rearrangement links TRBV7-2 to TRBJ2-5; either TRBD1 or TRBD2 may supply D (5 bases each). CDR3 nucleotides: TGTGCCAGCAGCTTACAGGGCCCGGGGGAGACCCAGTACTTC. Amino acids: CASSLQGPGETQYF.